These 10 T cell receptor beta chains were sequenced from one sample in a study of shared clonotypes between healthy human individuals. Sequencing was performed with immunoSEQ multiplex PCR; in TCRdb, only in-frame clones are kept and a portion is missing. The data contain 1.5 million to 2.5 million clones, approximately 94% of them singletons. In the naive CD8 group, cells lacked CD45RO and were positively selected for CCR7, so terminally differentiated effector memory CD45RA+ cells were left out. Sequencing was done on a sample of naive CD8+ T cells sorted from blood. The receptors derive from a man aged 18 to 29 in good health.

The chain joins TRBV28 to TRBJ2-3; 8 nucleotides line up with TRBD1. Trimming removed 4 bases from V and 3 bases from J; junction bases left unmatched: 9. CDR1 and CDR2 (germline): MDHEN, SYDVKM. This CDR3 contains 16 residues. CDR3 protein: CASSSLGQGRTDTQYF. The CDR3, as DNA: TGTGCCAGCAGTTCCCTAGGACAGGGAAGAACAGATACGCAGTATTTT.

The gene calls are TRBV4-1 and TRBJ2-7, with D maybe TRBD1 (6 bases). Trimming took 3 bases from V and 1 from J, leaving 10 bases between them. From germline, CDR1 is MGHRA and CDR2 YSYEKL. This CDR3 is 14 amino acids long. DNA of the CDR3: TGCGCCAGCAGCCACCCAGGGGATTCCTACGAGCAGTACTTC. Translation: CASSHPGDSYEQYF.

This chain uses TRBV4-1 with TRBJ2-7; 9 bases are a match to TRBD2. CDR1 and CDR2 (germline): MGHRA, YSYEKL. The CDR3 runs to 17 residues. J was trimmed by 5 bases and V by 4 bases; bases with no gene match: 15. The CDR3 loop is CASSPQTSGGPGDEQYF. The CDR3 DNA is TGCGCCAGCAGCCCCCAAACCAGCGGGGGGCCAGGGGACGAGCAGTACTTC.

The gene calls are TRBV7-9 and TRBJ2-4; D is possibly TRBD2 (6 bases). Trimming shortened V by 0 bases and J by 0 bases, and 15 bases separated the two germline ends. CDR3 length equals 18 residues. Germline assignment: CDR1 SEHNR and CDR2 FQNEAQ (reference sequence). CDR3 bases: TGTGCCAGCAGCTTAGCCGTGGGACTCTCCATAGCCAAAAACATTCAGTACTTC. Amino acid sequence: CASSLAVGLSIAKNIQYF.

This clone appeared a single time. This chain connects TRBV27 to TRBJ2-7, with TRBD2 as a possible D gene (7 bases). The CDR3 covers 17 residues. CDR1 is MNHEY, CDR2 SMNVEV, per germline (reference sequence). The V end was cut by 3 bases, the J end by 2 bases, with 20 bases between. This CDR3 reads CASSLAGAPQATYEQYF. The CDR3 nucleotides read TGTGCCAGCAGTTTGGCGGGGGCCCCCCAGGCAACCTACGAGCAGTACTTC.

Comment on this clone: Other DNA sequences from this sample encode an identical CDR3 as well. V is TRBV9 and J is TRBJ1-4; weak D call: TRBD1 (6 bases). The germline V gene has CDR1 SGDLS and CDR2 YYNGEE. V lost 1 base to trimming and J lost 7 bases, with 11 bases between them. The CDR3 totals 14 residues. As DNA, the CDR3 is TGTGCCAGCAGCGTACAGGGGCTTGGTGAAAAACTGTTTTTT. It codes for CASSVQGLGEKLFF.

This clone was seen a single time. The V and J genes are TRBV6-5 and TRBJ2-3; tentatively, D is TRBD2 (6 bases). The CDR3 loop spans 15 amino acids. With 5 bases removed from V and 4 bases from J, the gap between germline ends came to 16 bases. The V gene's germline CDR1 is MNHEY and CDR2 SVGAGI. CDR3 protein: CASSPLEGRSDTQYF. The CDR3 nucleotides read TGTGCCAGCAGTCCCTTGGAGGGCCGGTCAGATACGCAGTATTTT.

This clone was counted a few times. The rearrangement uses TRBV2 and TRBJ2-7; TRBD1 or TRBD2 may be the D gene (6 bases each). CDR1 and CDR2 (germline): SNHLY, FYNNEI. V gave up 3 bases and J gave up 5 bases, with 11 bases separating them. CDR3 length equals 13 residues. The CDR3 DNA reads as TGTGCCAGCAGTGACCGGGGGCCCCACGAGCAGTACTTC. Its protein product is CASSDRGPHEQYF.

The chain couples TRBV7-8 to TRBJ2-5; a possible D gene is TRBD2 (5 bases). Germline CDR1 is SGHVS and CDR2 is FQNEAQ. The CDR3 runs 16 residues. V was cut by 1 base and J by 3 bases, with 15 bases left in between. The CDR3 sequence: CASSLDEVTTKETQYF. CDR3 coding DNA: TGTGCCAGCAGCTTAGACGAAGTGACTACCAAAGAGACCCAGTACTTC. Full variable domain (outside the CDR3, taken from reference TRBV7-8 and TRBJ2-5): GAGVSQSPRYKVAKRGQDVALRCDPISGHVSLFWYQQALGQGPEFLTYFQNEAQLDKSGLPSDRFFAERPEGSVSTLKIQRTQQEDSAVYLCASSLDEVTTKETQYFGPGTRLLVL.

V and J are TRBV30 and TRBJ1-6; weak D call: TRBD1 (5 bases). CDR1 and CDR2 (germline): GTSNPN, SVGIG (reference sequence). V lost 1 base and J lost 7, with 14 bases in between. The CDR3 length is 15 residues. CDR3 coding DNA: TGTGCCTGGAGTGGACTTGACAAGGGGAATTCACCCCTCCACTTT. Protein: CAWSGLDKGNSPLHF.